Listed here is a single T cell receptor beta chain. Its target is unknown. This sample is drawn from a study of cytomegalovirus exposure and HLA in healthy donors. Notes on the study in general: The productive fraction for most TCR beta V segments was about 87% or about 30% in an earlier analysis. When presence/absence was analysed, sequencing depth was taken to be roughly uniform across donors. A later analysis linked some 17,000 TCR beta sequences to HLA alleles at 0.05 false discovery rate.

PCR involved 60 Vbeta and 13 Jbeta primers. The method was immunoSEQ multiplex PCR; TCRdb's version includes in-frame clones alone and lacks a portion of them. This sample has around 140,000 clones; more than 60% occur once, and the top ten carry under 2%. The CDR3 totals 15 residues. V shed 8 bases and J shed 4 bases, with 20 bases lying between them. Germline lookup yields CDR1 MNHEY and CDR2 SVGAGI. The chain is built from TRBV6-5 and TRBJ1-1; D gene ambiguous. The sequenced sample consisted of PBMCs. This sequence was found in a female donor in good health and CMV-seronegative. This CDR3 is CASRVSLAPGTEAFF. The CDR3 bases are TGTGCCAGCCGGGTGTCCTTGGCTCCTGGCACTGAAGCTTTCTTT.